This T cell receptor (beta chain) came from a study of OX40 agonist ivuxolimab in advanced cancers. Describing the broader study: Ivuxolimab was an agonistic, fully human IgG2 monoclonal antibody directed against OX40 (CD134), a costimulatory receptor. Of the 50 or so patients in dose escalation, around 19 had hepatocellular carcinoma, some 15 had melanoma, 9 had renal cell carcinoma and 9 had head and neck cancer. Three dose-escalation patients achieved partial responses, one with hepatocellular carcinoma and two with cutaneous melanoma. The purpose of peripheral TCRbeta sequencing was to test whether ivuxolimab changed TCR sequence diversity and led to clonal T-cell expansion. In the dose-escalation cohort, 82.7% of patients were male, and the mean age was approximately 60 years, with a range of roughly 20 to 80. Intravenous ivuxolimab was administered to patients every 2 weeks at six dose levels: 0.01, 0.1, 0.3, 1.5, 3 and 10 mg/kg. Patients were allowed to have had prior anti-PD-1, anti-PD-L1 or anti-CTLA-4 therapy, and around 43% of the dose-escalation patients had been treated with checkpoint inhibitors. The paper reports the monotherapy dose-escalation portion (N of about 52 patients) of the phase I ivuxolimab trial. On the study overall, not on this receptor specifically: On average, CD8+ T cells showed more expanded clones than CD4+ T cells after ivuxolimab. In the 0.1-3.0 mg/kg groups, partial responders had among the lowest normalized peripheral clonal expansion, particularly in CD8+ T cells. At doses from 0.1 to 3.0 mg/kg, clonal expansion was seen in both CD4+ and CD8+ blood T cells between baseline and week 6. The antigen specificity of the clonally expanded peripheral T cells was not determined. Low levels of normalized T-cell clonal expansion were also seen in some nonresponding patients.

Regarding this clone: The antigen this receptor binds is unknown. No much larger clonotype is one base removed from it; base qualities were not supplied.

V is cut back by 6 bases and J by 8 bases, with 11 bases in the junction unmatched. CDR1 and CDR2, per the germline V gene, are MDHEN and SYDVKM. The CDR3 numbers 14 residues from cysteine through phenylalanine. Of all the DNA, just the CDR3 is kept, 42 bases in frame from base 1. For sequencing of the TCRbeta CDR3 region, genomic DNA was extracted from the sorted cells. The immunoSEQ Assay was used to sequence the TCRbeta CDR3 regions. The table was pulled from immuneACCESS by TCRdb, which kept in-frame rearrangements only. Such tables lose some clones; where checked, under half of the loss comes from unresolved V genes, and the rest has no known cause. Across this sample there are tens of thousands of clones, with 82% seen only once. The ten biggest clones cover 2% to 2.5% of the sample. The trial excluded patients who had a history of autoimmune disease or who were on systemic immunosuppression. Peripheral blood for TCR sequencing was drawn from every dose cohort at baseline, at cycle 4 day 1 and at cycle 7 day 1. The samples were drawn from a first-in-human, open-label, multicenter phase I dose-escalation trial of ivuxolimab. Adults with locally advanced or metastatic melanoma, renal cell carcinoma, hepatocellular carcinoma or head and neck squamous cell carcinoma were enrolled in the trial. Before TCR sequencing, CD4+ and CD8+ T cells were separately sorted from peripheral blood.

The sample was CD4+ or CD8+ T cells sorted from blood, taken in a trial of the OX40 agonist ivuxolimab. This receptor was identified in an adult with an advanced solid tumor such as melanoma, head and neck, liver or kidney cancer. This chain is built from TRBV28 and TRBJ1-2; 8 middle bases align to TRBD1. In nucleotide form, the sequence is TGTGCCAGCAGCCCGACTGACAGGGGAGGCGGCTACACCTTC. The encoded protein is CASSPTDRGGGYTF.